This T cell receptor (beta chain) stems from a study of cytomegalovirus exposure and HLA in healthy donors. Whole-study context: The Caucasian-associated ancestry cluster contained approximately 81% of the approximately 400 genotyped donors.

Overall study findings and caveats: Sequencing artifact likely explains a cluster of highly shared sequence variants. In the analysis, some V segments, TRBV6-2 and TRBV6-3 included, were excluded as indistinguishable. A later analysis reportedly found fewer N-insertions in an Asian-associated ancestry cluster than the roughly 680-donor mean.

Points on this clone: Its target is not known.

PCR amplification relied on 60 Vbeta primers (plus 13 Jbeta primers). Here immunoSEQ multiplex PCR was the method, and the copy in TCRdb shows in-frame clones only, minus some. The repertoire holds about 160,000 clones, with 60% to 80% as singletons. CDR1 GTSNPN and CDR2 SVGIG come from the germline V gene (reference sequence). V was trimmed by 4 bases and J by 10 bases, leaving 14 bases between them. The CDR3 has 13 residues. This TCR was recovered from a man aged 18 to 30 in good health and CMV-seropositive. Sequenced: PBMCs. The chain recombines TRBV30 with TRBJ1-6, with D possibly being TRBD1 (5 bases). The CDR3: CAWKRTGGSPLHF. The CDR3, as DNA: TGTGCCTGGAAAAGGACCGGGGGATCACCCCTCCACTTT.